Listed here are 11 T cell receptor beta chains from one sample, sequenced in a study of Ad26.COV2.S vaccination and SARS-CoV-2 variants (dated by TCRdb to 2020 to 2023). Library prep was done by the immunoSEQ multiplex PCR assay. As stored in TCRdb, this immuneACCESS dataset retains in-frame rearrangements with V and J assigned. A fraction of the clones does not appear; measured against another copy, unresolved V genes explain less than half of the discrepancy, and the remainder lacks a known reason. Here the sample has more than 85,000 clones; around 81% occur a single time. Approximately 15% of the sample is in the top ten clones. This specimen's time point label, per the study, means: individuals recovered from natural SARS-CoV-2 infection. Sequences were derived from peripheral blood, sampled after recovery from COVID-19. The origin of the receptors is a human donor who had recovered from COVID-19.

The V gene is TRBV10-3, the J gene TRBJ2-2, with D perhaps given as TRBD1 or TRBD2 (5 bases each). Per germline, CDR1 ENHRY and CDR2 SYGVKD. Trimming removed 1 base at V and 10 bases at J, with 7 bases between. The CDR3 sequence is 12 residues long. CDR3 residues: CAISEWGMELFF. CDR3 nucleotide sequence: TGTGCCATCAGTGAGTGGGGGATGGAGCTGTTTTTT.

This clone showed up just once. The chain couples TRBV18 to TRBJ2-6; TRBD2 matches 9 bases. Trimming at V came to 1 base and at J to 3 bases, leaving 4 bases not matched to a gene. Germline CDR1 and CDR2: KGHSH and LQKENI. The CDR3 spans 17 residues. The CDR3 sequence is CASSPLAGGRGANVLTF. The CDR3 nucleotides are TGTGCCAGCTCACCACTCGCGGGGGGGCGTGGGGCCAACGTCCTGACTTTC.

This rearrangement joins TRBV11-1 to TRBJ2-2; TRBD1 might be the D (5 bases). V gave up 1 base and J gave up 2 bases, with 11 bases separating them. Germline lookup yields CDR1 SGHAT and CDR2 FQDESV (reference sequence). The CDR3 has 16 amino acids. DNA of the CDR3: TGTGCCAGCAGCTTAGGACAGCTACTAAACACCGGGGAGCTGTTTTTT. The encoded protein is CASSLGQLLNTGELFF.

This chain links TRBV19 with TRBJ1-2; the match to TRBD1 covers 8 bases. Germline values: CDR1 LNHDA, CDR2 SQIVND (reference sequence). V lost 4 bases, J lost 5 bases, and 12 bases stayed unmatched. The CDR3 is made up of 16 amino acids. DNA of the CDR3: TGTGCCAGTAGTAGGGGGTTAAGACAGGGGAGTTATGGCTACACCTTC. Translating gives CASSRGLRQGSYGYTF.

This clone was observed once. V is TRBV9 and J is TRBJ2-1; TRBD1 might be the D (6 bases). Deletions cut 4 bases from V and 5 bases from J, with 13 bases between. Germline V lookup: CDR1 SGDLS, CDR2 YYNGEE. There are 14 residues in the CDR3. In DNA, the CDR3 is TGTGCCAGCAGCTTCCGGGACACTAACAATGAGCAGTTCTTC. Translated, it gives CASSFRDTNNEQFF.

The V gene is TRBV28, the J gene TRBJ2-7, with TRBD2 identical over 8 bases. Germline CDR1 and CDR2: MDHEN and SYDVKM. The CDR3 length is 12 residues. The V segment lost 8 bases and the J segment 6 bases; nucleotides outside the gene matches: 6. The CDR3 nucleotides are TGTGCCAGCTCCGGGGGGGTTGTCGAGCAGTACTTC. Its translation is CASSGGVVEQYF.

The V gene is TRBV5-1, the J gene TRBJ1-3, with D unclear. The CDR3 has 15 amino acids. Per the germline V gene, CDR1 is SGHRS and CDR2 is YFSETQ. Trimming pared 0 bases from V and 0 bases from J, leaving 7 bases between. The CDR3: CASSLVGSSGNTIYF. The CDR3 DNA reads TGCGCCAGCAGCTTGGTGGGGAGCTCTGGAAACACCATATATTTT. The complete variable domain, with remaining parts taken from reference TRBV5-1 and TRBJ1-3, reads KAGVTQTPRYLIKTRGQQVTLSCSPISGHRSVSWYQQTPGQGLQFLFEYFSETQRNKGNFPGRFSGRQFSNSRSEMNVSTLELGDSALYLCASSLVGSSGNTIYFGEGSWLTVV.

This clone was seen once. This rearrangement joins TRBV3-1 (or the pseudogene TRBV3-2) to TRBJ2-2, with TRBD1 matching 7 bases. Losses at the gene ends were 0 bases for V and 3 bases for J; bases not matched to a gene: 13. The V gene's germline CDR1 is LGHDT and CDR2 YNNKEL (reference sequence). CDR3 length: 19 residues. This chain's CDR3 is CASSQDGGHTGVDTGELFF. In DNA, the CDR3 is TGTGCCAGCAGCCAAGATGGGGGCCACACAGGGGTGGACACCGGGGAGCTGTTTTTT.

This chain connects TRBV30 to TRBJ1-3, with a weak D call TRBD1 (6 bases). The CDR3 runs to 16 residues. Trimming pared 1 base from V and 1 base from J, leaving 14 bases between. Germline CDR1 and CDR2: GTSNPN and SVGIG (reference sequence). CDR3 loop: CAWSGGDILSGNTIYF. As DNA, the CDR3 is TGTGCCTGGAGTGGGGGGGACATCTTGTCTGGAAACACCATATATTTT.

This chain uses TRBV30 with TRBJ1-1; TRBD1 might be the D (5 bases). Germline-derived CDR1 and CDR2 are GTSNPN and SVGIG (reference sequence). Between the trimmed V and J ends, which lost 0 bases and 11 bases, there was a span of 16 bases. The CDR3 spans 13 residues. CDR3 residues: CAWSVGTSTGAFF. The CDR3 coding sequence is TGTGCCTGGAGTGTAGGGACTAGCACTGGTGCTTTCTTT.

The table lists this clone with a count of one. This chain joins TRBV27 and TRBJ2-7; 7 nucleotides line up with TRBD1. This CDR3 contains 16 residues. V lost 5 bases and J lost 4; bases outside the gene matches: 14. Germline V gene sequence: CDR1 MNHEY, CDR2 SMNVEV (reference sequence). The CDR3 nucleotides read TGTGCCAGCAGTCCGGAAACGGGACAGTTAGGGTACGAGCAGTACTTC. Translating gives CASSPETGQLGYEQYF.